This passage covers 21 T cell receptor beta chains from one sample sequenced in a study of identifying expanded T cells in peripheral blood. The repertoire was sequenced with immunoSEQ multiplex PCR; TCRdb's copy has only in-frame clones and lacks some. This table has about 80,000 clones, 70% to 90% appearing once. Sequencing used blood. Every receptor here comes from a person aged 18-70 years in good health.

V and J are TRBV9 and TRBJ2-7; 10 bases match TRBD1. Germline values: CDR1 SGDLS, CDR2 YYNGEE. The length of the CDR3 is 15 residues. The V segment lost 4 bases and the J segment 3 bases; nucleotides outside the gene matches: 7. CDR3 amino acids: CASSPRTGGGYEQYF. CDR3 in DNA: TGTGCCAGCAGCCCCCGGACAGGGGGAGGCTACGAGCAGTACTTC.

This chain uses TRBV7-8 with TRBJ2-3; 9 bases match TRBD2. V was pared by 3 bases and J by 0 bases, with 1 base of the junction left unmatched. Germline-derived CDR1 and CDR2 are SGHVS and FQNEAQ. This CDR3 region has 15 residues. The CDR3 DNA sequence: TGTGCCAGCAGCTTCCTAGCGGGGAGCACAGATACGCAGTATTTT. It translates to CASSFLAGSTDTQYF.

The CDR3 nucleotides read TGTGCCAGCAGCCAAGCTTGGCGCGGGGGAGAGCTGTTTTTT. This translates into CASSQAWRGGELFF. The gene calls are TRBV4-2 and TRBJ2-2, with 7 bases fitting TRBD2. Germline CDR1 and CDR2: LGHNA and YNFKEQ. This CDR3 region has 14 residues. V trimming: 1 base; J trimming: 11 bases; junction bases outside the gene matches: 7.

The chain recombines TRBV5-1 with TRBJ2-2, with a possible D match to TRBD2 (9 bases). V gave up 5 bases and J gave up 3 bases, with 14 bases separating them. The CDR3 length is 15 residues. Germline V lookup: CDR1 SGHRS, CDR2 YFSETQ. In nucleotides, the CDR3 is TGCGCCAGCAGGCGGGGGGGACAGGACACCGGGGAGCTGTTTTTT. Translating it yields CASRRGGQDTGELFF.

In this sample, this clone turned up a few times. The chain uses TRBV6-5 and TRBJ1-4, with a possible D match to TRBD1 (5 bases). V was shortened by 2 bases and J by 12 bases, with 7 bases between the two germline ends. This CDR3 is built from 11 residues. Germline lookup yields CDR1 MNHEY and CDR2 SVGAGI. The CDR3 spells CASSYEGQLFF. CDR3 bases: TGTGCCAGCAGTTACGAGGGACAACTGTTTTTT.

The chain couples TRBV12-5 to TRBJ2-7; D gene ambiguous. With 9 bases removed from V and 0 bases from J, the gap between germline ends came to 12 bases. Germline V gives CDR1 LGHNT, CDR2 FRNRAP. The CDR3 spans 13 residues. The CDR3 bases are TGTGCTAGCAGTCCGGACCTCTCCTACGAGCAGTACTTC. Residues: CASSPDLSYEQYF.

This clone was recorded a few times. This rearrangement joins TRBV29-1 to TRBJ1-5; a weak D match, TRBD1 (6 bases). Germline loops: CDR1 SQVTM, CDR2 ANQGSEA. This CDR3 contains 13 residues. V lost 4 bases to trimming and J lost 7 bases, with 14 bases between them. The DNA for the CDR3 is TGCAGCGTTGGCCCGGGGGGCTGGCAGCCCCAGCATTTT. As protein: CSVGPGGWQPQHF. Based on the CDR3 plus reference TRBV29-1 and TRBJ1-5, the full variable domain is SAVISQKPSRDICQRGTSLTIQCQVDSQVTMMFWYRQQPGQSLTLIATANQGSEATYESGFVIDKFPISRPNLTFSTLTVSNMSPEDSSIYLCSVGPGGWQPQHFGDGTRLSIL.

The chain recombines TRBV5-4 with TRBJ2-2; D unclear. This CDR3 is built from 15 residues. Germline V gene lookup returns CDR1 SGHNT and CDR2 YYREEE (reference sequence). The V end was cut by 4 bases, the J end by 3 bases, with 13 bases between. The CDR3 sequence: CASSTSSRDTGELFF. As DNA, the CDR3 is TGTGCCAGCAGCACCTCTTCCCGGGACACCGGGGAGCTGTTTTTT. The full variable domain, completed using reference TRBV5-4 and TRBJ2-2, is ETGVTQSPTHLIKTRGQQVTLRCSSQSGHNTVSWYQQALGQGPQFIFQYYREEENGRGNFPPRFSGLQFPNYSSELNVNALELDDSALYLCASSTSSRDTGELFFGEGSRLTVL.

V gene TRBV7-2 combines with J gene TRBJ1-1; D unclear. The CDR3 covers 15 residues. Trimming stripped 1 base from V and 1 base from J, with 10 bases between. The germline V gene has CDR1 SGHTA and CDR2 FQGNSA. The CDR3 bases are TGTGCCAGCAGCTTAGAAACAGTCAGGAACACTGAAGCTTTCTTT. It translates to CASSLETVRNTEAFF.

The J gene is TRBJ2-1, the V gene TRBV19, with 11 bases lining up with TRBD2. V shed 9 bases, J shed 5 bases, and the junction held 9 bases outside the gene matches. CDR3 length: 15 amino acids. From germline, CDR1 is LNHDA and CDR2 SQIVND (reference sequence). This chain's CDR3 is CASQGRLAGHNEQFF. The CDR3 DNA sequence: TGTGCCAGCCAAGGAAGACTAGCGGGGCACAATGAGCAGTTCTTC.

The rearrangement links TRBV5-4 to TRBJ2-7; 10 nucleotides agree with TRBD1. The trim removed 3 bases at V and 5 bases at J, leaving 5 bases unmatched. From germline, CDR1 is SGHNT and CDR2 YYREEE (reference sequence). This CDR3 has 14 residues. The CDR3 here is CASSSGQGVHEQYF. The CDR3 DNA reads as TGTGCCAGCAGCTCCGGACAGGGGGTACACGAGCAGTACTTC.

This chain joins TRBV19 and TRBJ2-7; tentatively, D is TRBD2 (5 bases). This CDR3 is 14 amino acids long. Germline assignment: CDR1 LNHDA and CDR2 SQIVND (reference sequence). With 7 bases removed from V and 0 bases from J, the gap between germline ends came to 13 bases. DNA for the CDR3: TGTGCCAGTAAGGGCGGGCTCAACTCCTACGAGCAGTACTTC. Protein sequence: CASKGGLNSYEQYF. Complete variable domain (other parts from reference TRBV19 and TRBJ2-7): DGGITQSPKYLFRKEGQNVTLSCEQNLNHDAMYWYRQDPGQGLRLIYYSQIVNDFQKGDIAEGYSVSREKKESFPLTVTSAQKNPTAFYLCASKGGLNSYEQYFGPGTRLTVT.

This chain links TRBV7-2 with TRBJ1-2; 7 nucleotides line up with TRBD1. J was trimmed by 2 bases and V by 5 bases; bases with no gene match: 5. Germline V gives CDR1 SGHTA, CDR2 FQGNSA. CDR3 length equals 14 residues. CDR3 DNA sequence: TGTGCCAGCAGCGCTCCGGGACAGAACTATGGCTACACCTTC. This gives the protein CASSAPGQNYGYTF.

The CDR3 is CASSAGEGQGINEQFF. The CDR3, as DNA: TGTGCCAGCAGCGCGGGGGAGGGACAGGGGATCAATGAGCAGTTCTTC. The rearrangement joins TRBV9 to TRBJ2-1; the match to TRBD1 covers 10 bases. The germline gives CDR1 SGDLS, CDR2 YYNGEE. The CDR3 contains 16 residues. J lost 6 bases, V lost 3 bases, and 9 bases had no gene match. The whole variable domain, filled in from reference TRBV9 and TRBJ2-1, reads DSGVTQTPKHLITATGQRVTLRCSPRSGDLSVYWYQQSLDQGLQFLIQYYNGEERAKGNILERFSAQQFPDLHSELNLSSLELGDSALYFCASSAGEGQGINEQFFGPGTRLTVL.

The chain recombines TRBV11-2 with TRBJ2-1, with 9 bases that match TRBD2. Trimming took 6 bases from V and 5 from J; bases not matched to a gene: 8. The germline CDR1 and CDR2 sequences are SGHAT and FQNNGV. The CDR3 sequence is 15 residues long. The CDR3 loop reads CASRGVASGNNEQFF. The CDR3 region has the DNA TGTGCCAGCAGAGGGGTGGCTAGCGGGAACAATGAGCAGTTCTTC.

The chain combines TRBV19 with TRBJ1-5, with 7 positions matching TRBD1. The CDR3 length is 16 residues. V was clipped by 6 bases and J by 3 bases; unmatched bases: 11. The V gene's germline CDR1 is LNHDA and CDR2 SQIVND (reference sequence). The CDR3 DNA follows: TGTGCCAGTAGAAAACCCGACAGGGCGCCCAATCAGCCCCAGCATTTT. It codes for CASRKPDRAPNQPQHF.

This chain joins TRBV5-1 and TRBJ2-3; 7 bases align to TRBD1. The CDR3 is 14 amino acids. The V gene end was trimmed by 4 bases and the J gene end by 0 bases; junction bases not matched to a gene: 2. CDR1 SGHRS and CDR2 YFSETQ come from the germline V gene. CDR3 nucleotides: TGCGCCAGCAGCCAGACAGGGAGCACAGATACGCAGTATTTT. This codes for CASSQTGSTDTQYF.

In DNA form, the CDR3 reads TGCGCCAGCAGCCAAGGAAGTCTAGCGGGAGCCTACGAGCAGTACTTC. Protein product: CASSQGSLAGAYEQYF. This chain joins TRBV4-1 and TRBJ2-7, with TRBD2 matching 10 bases. The CDR3 totals 16 residues. Germline-derived CDR1 and CDR2 are MGHRA and YSYEKL. The V segment lost 1 base and the J segment 2 bases; nucleotides outside the gene matches: 5.

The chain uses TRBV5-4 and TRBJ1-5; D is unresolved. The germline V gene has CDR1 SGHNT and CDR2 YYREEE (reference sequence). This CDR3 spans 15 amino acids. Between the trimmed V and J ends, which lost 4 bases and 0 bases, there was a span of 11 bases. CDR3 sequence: CASSPQPDSNQPQHF. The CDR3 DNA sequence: TGTGCCAGCAGCCCCCAGCCAGATAGCAATCAGCCCCAGCATTTT.

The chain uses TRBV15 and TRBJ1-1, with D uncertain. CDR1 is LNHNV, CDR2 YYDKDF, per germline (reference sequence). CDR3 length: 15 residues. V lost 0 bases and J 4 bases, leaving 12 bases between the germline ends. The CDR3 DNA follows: TGTGCCACCAGCAGAGATTTAAGAGGGTTCACTGAAGCTTTCTTT. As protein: CATSRDLRGFTEAFF.

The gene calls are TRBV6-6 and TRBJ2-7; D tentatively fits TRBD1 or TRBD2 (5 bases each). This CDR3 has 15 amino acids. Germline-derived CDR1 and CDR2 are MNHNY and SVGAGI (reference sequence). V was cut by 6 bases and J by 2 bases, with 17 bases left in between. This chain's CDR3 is CASRRGGDLPYEQYF. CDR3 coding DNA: TGTGCCAGCAGACGGGGCGGAGACCTTCCCTACGAGCAGTACTTC.